A single TCR beta chain is shown here with its context. This CDR3 is 14 amino acids long. Trimming removed 4 bases at V and 5 bases at J, with 14 bases between. The germline CDR1 and CDR2 sequences are SGHRS and YFSETQ. This record belongs to a study of T cells after yellow fever vaccination. On the study more broadly: For low cell numbers, libraries were made with SMART-Seq v4 Ultra Low Input.

Each CDR3 protein gets one entry after TCRdb re-called the 5' RACE reads with MiXCR. The data show some 26,000 distinct CDR3 sequences, roughly 3.4% seen once. The chain carries TRBV5-1 and TRBJ2-3, with D unclear. The sequencing here drew on PBMCs, either bulk or a sorted T-cell subset (CD4+, CD8+, memory, or dextramer-sorted; not recorded which), taken about 49 days after the first yellow fever vaccination. The receptor comes from a man aged 18 to 30 who received the YFV17D yellow fever vaccine. The CDR3 loop reads CASSQTGARDTQYF. As DNA, the CDR3 is TGCGCCAGCAGCCAGACGGGTGCAAGAGATACGCAGTATTTT.